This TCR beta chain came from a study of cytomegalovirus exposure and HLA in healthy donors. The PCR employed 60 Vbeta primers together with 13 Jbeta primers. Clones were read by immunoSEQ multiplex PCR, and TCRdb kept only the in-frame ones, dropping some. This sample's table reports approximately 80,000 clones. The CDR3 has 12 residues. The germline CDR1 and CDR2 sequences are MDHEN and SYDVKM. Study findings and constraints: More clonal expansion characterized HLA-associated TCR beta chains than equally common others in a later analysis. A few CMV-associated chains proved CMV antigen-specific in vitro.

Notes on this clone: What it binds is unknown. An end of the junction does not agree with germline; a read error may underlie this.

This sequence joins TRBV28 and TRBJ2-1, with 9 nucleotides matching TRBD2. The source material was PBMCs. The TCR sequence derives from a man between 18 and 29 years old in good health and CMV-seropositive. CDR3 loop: CASTRETSGCVF. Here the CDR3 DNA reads TGTGCCAGCACCCGAGAGACTAGCGGTTGTGTCTTC.